This section outlines one T cell receptor (beta chain) sequence together with its context. The sample is drawn from a study of molecular identifiers for immune sequencing clone quantification. TCRdb analysed the PCR reads with MiXCR anew, one entry per CDR3 protein. The sample yields roughly 100,000 distinct CDR3 sequences, about 35% seen once. The CDR3 sequence is 13 residues long. V trimming: 3 bases; J trimming: 3 bases; junction bases outside the gene matches: 5. Germline-derived CDR1 and CDR2 are DFQATT and SNEGSKA (reference sequence). This chain connects TRBV20-1 to TRBJ2-7; TRBD1 matches 7 bases. Sequencing was performed on naive CD8+ T cells from blood, with Jurkat cell RNA spiked in. Subset specified: FACS-sorted CD8+CD4-CCR7+CD45RA+ naive T cells. The TCR originated in a human donor in good health. Some libraries in this study had Jurkat cell RNA spiked in. CDR3 coding DNA: TGCAGTGCTAGCCGGGACAGAGTCTACGAGCAGTACTTC. It translates to CSASRDRVYEQYF.